Presented here are 20 T cell receptor beta chains from one specimen sequenced in a study of blood T cell repertoires in COVID-19. Method: immunoSEQ multiplex PCR; TCRdb's copy keeps in-frame clones and lacks some. Here the sample spans just under 85,000 clones, around 87% being singletons. The sequenced material came from peripheral blood. Receptor source: a man older than 75 with active or convalescent COVID-19.

This clone was found a few times. The V call is TRBV28, the J call TRBJ1-2, with D possibly TRBD1 on 6 matching bases. Per germline, CDR1 MDHEN and CDR2 SYDVKM. This CDR3 has 19 amino acids. The V gene lost 4 bases and the J gene lost 0 bases, with 24 bases spanning the gap. CDR3 region: CASSSPVLAAGDANYGYTF. The CDR3 DNA is TGTGCCAGCAGTTCCCCAGTATTAGCTGCAGGGGACGCTAACTATGGCTACACCTTC.

The chain recombines TRBV18 with TRBJ2-7; a possible D gene is TRBD1 (6 bases). The germline CDR1 and CDR2 sequences are KGHSH and LQKENI. The CDR3 spans 13 residues. V was clipped by 1 base and J by 4 bases, with 8 bases between them. The CDR3 DNA sequence: TGTGCCAGCTCACCACTCGGGACATACGAGCAGTACGTC. Its protein product is CASSPLGTYEQYV.

This chain connects TRBV4-1 to TRBJ2-5; 9 nucleotides align to TRBD2. Germline V gene lookup returns CDR1 MGHRA and CDR2 YSYEKL. V lost 0 bases to trimming and J lost 3 bases; unmatched junction nucleotides: 11. This CDR3 comprises 18 residues. CDR3 in amino acids: CASSQDRASGTTKETQYF. The CDR3 DNA sequence: TGCGCCAGCAGCCAAGATCGGGCTAGCGGGACAACTAAAGAGACCCAGTACTTC.

V gene TRBV7-2 combines with J gene TRBJ2-3; 10 bases map to TRBD2. The ends lost 6 bases at V and 6 bases at J; junction bases unmatched: 6. The CDR3 spans 14 residues. CDR1 is SGHTA, CDR2 FQGNSA, per germline. The CDR3: CASSSSGGSDTQYF. The DNA for the CDR3 is TGTGCCAGCAGTTCTAGCGGGGGAAGTGATACGCAGTATTTT.

The gene calls are TRBV5-5 and TRBJ1-5; perhaps TRBD1 as D (6 bases). The CDR3 runs 15 residues. Trimming shortened V by 4 bases and J by 3 bases, and 14 bases separated the two germline ends. CDR1 and CDR2 from the germline V gene are SGHKS and YYEKEE (reference sequence). The CDR3 sequence is CASSADSKDNQPQHF. The CDR3 coding sequence is TGTGCCAGCAGCGCGGACAGCAAGGACAATCAGCCCCAGCATTTT.

The table lists this clone with a few counts. The V call is TRBV24-1, the J call TRBJ2-2; TRBD1 might be the D (6 bases). Trimming shortened V by 7 bases and J by 0 bases, and 14 bases separated the two germline ends. CDR1 is KGHDR and CDR2 is SFDVKD in the germline V gene. The length of the CDR3 is 16 residues. In DNA, the CDR3 is TGTGCCACCAGCGCCCGGACAGCGGCGAACACCGGGGAGCTGTTTTTT. Translation gives CATSARTAANTGELFF.

The gene calls are TRBV11-2 and TRBJ1-1; 8 nucleotides line up with TRBD1. Germline V gene data show CDR1 as SGHAT and CDR2 as FQNNGV. Losses at the gene ends were 5 bases for V and 10 bases for J; bases not matched to a gene: 12. This CDR3 has 14 residues. CDR3 sequence: CASSARTGLVLAFF. The CDR3 coding sequence is TGTGCCAGCAGCGCCCGGACAGGGTTGGTTTTAGCTTTCTTT.

The V call is TRBV28, the J call TRBJ1-1; the D gene is possibly TRBD1 (5 bases). Germline loops: CDR1 MDHEN, CDR2 SYDVKM. The CDR3 loop spans 14 amino acids. Trimming removed 4 bases from V and 0 bases from J, with 9 bases in between. The CDR3 sequence is CASSWGGMNTEAFF. The CDR3 DNA is TGTGCCAGCAGTTGGGGGGGTATGAACACTGAAGCTTTCTTT. Complete variable domain (other parts from reference TRBV28 and TRBJ1-1): DVKVTQSSRYLVKRTGEKVFLECVQDMDHENMFWYRQDPGLGLRLIYFSYDVKMKEKGDIPEGYSVSREKKERFSLILESASTNQTSMYLCASSWGGMNTEAFFGQGTRLTVV.

The chain joins TRBV11-2 to TRBJ2-1, with D possibly matching TRBD2 (5 bases). Germline-derived CDR1 and CDR2 are SGHAT and FQNNGV. The CDR3 length is 14 residues. V shed 1 base and J shed 5 bases, with 9 bases lying between them. The CDR3 region has the DNA TGTGCCAGCAGCTTAGGGGGAGTGGACAATGAGCAGTTCTTC. Translation: CASSLGGVDNEQFF.

V is TRBV19 and J is TRBJ2-5; D may be TRBD2 (5 bases). V shed 9 bases and J shed 5 bases, with 10 bases lying between them. The germline gives CDR1 LNHDA, CDR2 SQIVND (reference sequence). The length of the CDR3 is 11 residues. The CDR3 loop reads CASQRGETQYF. CDR3 DNA: TGTGCCAGCCAACGCGGGGAGACCCAGTACTTC.

This rearrangement joins TRBV7-2 to TRBJ1-3, with a possible D match to TRBD1 (5 bases). V lost 2 bases and J 3 bases, leaving 17 bases between the germline ends. The CDR3 contains 17 residues. From germline, CDR1 is SGHTA and CDR2 FQGNSA. The CDR3 nucleotides read TGTGCCAGCAGCTTAACCCCCGGCGGACAAGGTGGAAACACCATATATTTT. It yields the protein CASSLTPGGQGGNTIYF.

The gene calls are TRBV4-1 and TRBJ2-1, with 8 bases lining up with TRBD2. The J segment lost 8 bases and the V segment lost 4 bases, leaving 19 bases of the junction unmatched. CDR1 is MGHRA and CDR2 is YSYEKL in the germline V gene. There are 18 residues in the CDR3. CDR3: CASSRNPGGVPPLDEQFF. CDR3 bases: TGCGCCAGCAGCCGAAATCCCGGGGGGGTTCCACCATTGGATGAGCAGTTCTTC.

The V gene is TRBV9, the J gene TRBJ1-5; perhaps TRBD1 as D (6 bases). CDR3 length equals 15 residues. The ends were cut back, 3 bases at V and 2 bases at J, with 12 bases in the middle. Germline CDR1 and CDR2: SGDLS and YYNGEE. The CDR3 coding sequence is TGTGCCAGCAGCGCCTTGTCAGGGGGCAATCAGCCCCAGCATTTT. Translating it yields CASSALSGGNQPQHF.

The chain couples TRBV11-1 to TRBJ2-1; 8 nucleotides line up with TRBD2. V was pared by 1 base and J by 10 bases, with 6 bases of the junction left unmatched. The CDR3 is 14 residues long. Germline V gene data show CDR1 as SGHAT and CDR2 as FQDESV (reference sequence). The CDR3 region is CASSLVRTSIEQFF. The CDR3 bases are TGTGCCAGCAGCTTAGTACGGACTAGCATCGAGCAGTTCTTC. The full variable domain, in which reference TRBV11-1 and TRBJ2-1 provide the parts outside the CDR3, is EAEVAQSPRYKITEKSQAVAFWCDPISGHATLYWYRQILGQGPELLVQFQDESVVDDSQLPKDRFSAERLKGVDSTLKIQPAELGDSAMYLCASSLVRTSIEQFFGPGTRLTVL.

The CDR3 here is CASSERRGPNTGELFF. The CDR3 nucleotides are TGTGCCAGCAGTGAACGGAGGGGACCGAACACCGGGGAGCTGTTTTTT. The chain uses TRBV6-1 and TRBJ2-2; D may be TRBD2 (6 bases). Germline CDR1 is MNHNS and CDR2 is SASEGT. CDR3 size: 16 residues. Trimming left V 2 bases short and J 0 bases short, with 10 bases between.

This clone was seen a single time. The CDR3 spells CASSWGTVGPFGGANVLTF. The CDR3 bases are TGCGCCAGCAGCTGGGGGACAGTGGGTCCATTTGGTGGGGCCAACGTCCTGACTTTC. The genes are TRBV5-1 and TRBJ2-6; 7 nucleotides line up with TRBD1. The V and J ends lost 3 bases and 3 bases, in that order; junction bases with no gene match: 15. The CDR3 is 19 residues long. Germline CDR1 SGHRS, CDR2 YFSETQ. Complete variable domain (other parts from reference TRBV5-1 and TRBJ2-6): KAGVTQTPRYLIKTRGQQVTLSCSPISGHRSVSWYQQTPGQGLQFLFEYFSETQRNKGNFPGRFSGRQFSNSRSEMNVSTLELGDSALYLCASSWGTVGPFGGANVLTFGAGSRLTVL.

Here the CDR3 DNA reads TGTGCCTGGAGTGTCCGGACAGATAGCAATCAGCCCCAGCATTTT. Residues: CAWSVRTDSNQPQHF. This chain uses TRBV30 with TRBJ1-5; D might be TRBD1 (6 bases). Germline V gene sequence: CDR1 GTSNPN, CDR2 SVGIG (reference sequence). Deletions cut 0 bases from V and 0 bases from J, with 9 bases between. The CDR3 has 15 residues.

This clone turned up a few times. The V and J genes are TRBV14 and TRBJ1-6; D ambiguous. Germline values: CDR1 SGHDN, CDR2 FVKESK. This CDR3 is built from 14 residues. V was pared by 2 bases and J by 9 bases, with 11 bases between. The CDR3 is CASSQQVTTSPLHF. The DNA of the CDR3 is TGTGCCAGCAGCCAACAGGTTACCACTTCACCCCTCCACTTT.

The genes are TRBV19 and TRBJ1-2, with TRBD1 matching over 7 bases. The CDR3 contains 15 residues. After removal of 3 bases from V and 7 bases from J, the junction contained 11 bases not matched to a gene. Germline V gives CDR1 LNHDA, CDR2 SQIVND (reference sequence). Here the CDR3 DNA reads TGTGCCAGTAGTATCGGTACAGGGGCTTTTGGTGGCTACACCTTC. Translated: CASSIGTGAFGGYTF.

V usage is TRBV29-1 and J usage is TRBJ1-1, with a weak D call TRBD1 (6 bases). Germline CDR1 and CDR2: SQVTM and ANQGSEA. The CDR3 extends over 15 amino acids. Trimming left V 0 bases short and J 4 bases short, with 15 bases between. The chain's CDR3 is CSVEDLAGVGTEAFF. DNA for the CDR3: TGCAGCGTTGAAGATCTCGCAGGGGTCGGCACTGAAGCTTTCTTT.